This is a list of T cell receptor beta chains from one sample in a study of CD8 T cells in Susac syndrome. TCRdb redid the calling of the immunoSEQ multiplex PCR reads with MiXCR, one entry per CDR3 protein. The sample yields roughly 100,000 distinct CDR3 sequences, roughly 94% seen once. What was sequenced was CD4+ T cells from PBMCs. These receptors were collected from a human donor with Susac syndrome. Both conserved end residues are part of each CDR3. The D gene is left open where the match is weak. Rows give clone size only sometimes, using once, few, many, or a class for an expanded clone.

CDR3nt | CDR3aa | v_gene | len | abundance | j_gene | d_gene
TGTGCCAGCTCACCAGTTATATCGTTGGGGGGCAAAGGAGCCAACGTCCAGACTTTC | CASSPVISLGGKGANVQTF | TRBV18 | 19 | - | TRBJ2-6 | -
TGTGCCAGCAGGCTTCAGCTAGCGGGGTACACAGATACGCAGTATTTT | CASRLQLAGYTDTQYF | TRBV5-6 | 16 | - | TRBJ2-3 | TRBD2
TGTGCCAGCAGCTTTAACACAGGGGAGGCCAAAAACATTCAGTACTTC | CASSFNTGEAKNIQYF | TRBV11-2 | 16 | - | TRBJ2-4 | TRBD1
TGTGCCAGCAGCCCCCCTCCGGGCACCGGGGAGCTGTTTTTT | CASSPPPGTGELFF | TRBV11-2 | 14 | - | TRBJ2-2 | -
TGTGCCTGGAGTGTACTTAGTCATCGGGTCACAGATACGCAGTATTTT | CAWSVLSHRVTDTQYF | TRBV30 | 16 | - | TRBJ2-3 | -
TGCGCCAGCAGCTTGGGAGTAGCGGGGGTCCCCGGGGAGCTGTTTTTT | CASSLGVAGVPGELFF | TRBV5-1 | 16 | - | TRBJ2-2 | TRBD2
TGCAGCGTTGTCGGCACTGAAGCTTTCTTT | CSVVGTEAFF | TRBV29-1 | 10 | - | TRBJ1-1 | -
TGTGCCAGCCTCTGGCGGGGGGGGGAGCAGTTCTTC | CASLWRGGEQFF | TRBV28 | 12 | - | TRBJ2-1 | TRBD2
TGCAGTGCTATCGAGGGGGGGCAATGGTATTCACCCCTCCACTTT | CSAIEGGQWYSPLHF | TRBV20-1 | 15 | - | TRBJ1-6 | -
TGCGCCAGCAGCTCGGCGGGGAACTCCTACGAGCAGTACTTC | CASSSAGNSYEQYF | TRBV5-1 | 14 | - | TRBJ2-7 | -
TGTGCCAGCAGCCACGGGGGTGGCTACACCTTC | CASSHGGGYTF | TRBV3-1 | 11 | - | TRBJ1-2 | -
TGCAGTGCTATAACCGGGGCTAGCTACGAGCAGTACTTC | CSAITGASYEQYF | TRBV20-1 | 13 | - | TRBJ2-7 | -
TGTGCCAGCAGCACTCGTCCCACTGGACAGGGCGGCGAGACCCAGTACTTC | CASSTRPTGQGGETQYF | TRBV2 | 17 | - | TRBJ2-5 | TRBD1
TGCAGTGCTAGAGCCGGAGGAGGCCTGGAGACCCAGTACTTC | CSARAGGGLETQYF | TRBV20-1 | 14 | - | TRBJ2-5 | -
TGTGCCAGCAGCCAGGGGCCAGCTACCTACGAGCAGTACTTC | CASSQGPATYEQYF | TRBV7-6 | 14 | - | TRBJ2-7 | -
TGTGCCAGCAGCTTAAAAGATACGCAGTATTTT | CASSLKDTQYF | TRBV7-2 | 11 | - | TRBJ2-3 | -
TGTGCCACCAGCGCCCGGGACGACACCGGGGAGCTGTTTTTT | CATSARDDTGELFF | TRBV15 | 14 | - | TRBJ2-2 | -
TGTGCCAGCAGCCCGCAGGGACTGCTGGCGGGGAATGAGCAGTTCTTC | CASSPQGLLAGNEQFF | TRBV11-2 | 16 | - | TRBJ2-1 | -
TGTGCTAGTGGTTTGGGGGGACAGGCGGAAAACATTCAGTACTTC | CASGLGGQAENIQYF | TRBV12-5 | 15 | - | TRBJ2-4 | TRBD1
TGCGCCAGCAGCCAAGAATTTGGAGATACGCAGTATTTT | CASSQEFGDTQYF | TRBV4-3 | 13 | - | TRBJ2-3 | -
TGCAGCGTTGGAATAACTAGCACAGATACGCAGTATTTT | CSVGITSTDTQYF | TRBV29-1 | 13 | - | TRBJ2-3 | -
TGTGCCTGGAGTGTCGGGGGAGAGCAGTACTTC | CAWSVGGEQYF | TRBV30 | 11 | - | TRBJ2-7 | -
TGTGCCTGGAGGGACAGGGGGGCCCAAGGCGATGGCTACACCTTC | CAWRDRGAQGDGYTF | TRBV30 | 15 | - | TRBJ1-2 | TRBD1
TGTGCCAGCTCACCTACGACGGGGAGTTACGAGCAGTACTTC | CASSPTTGSYEQYF | TRBV18 | 14 | - | TRBJ2-7 | -
TGTGCCAGCACCAACGTCCGGGACCACACAGATACGCAGTATTTT | CASTNVRDHTDTQYF | TRBV28 | 15 | - | TRBJ2-3 | -
TGTGCCAGCAGTCCTCGGGGGCTTGCCGAGCAGTACTTC | CASSPRGLAEQYF | TRBV6-5 | 13 | once | TRBJ2-7 | -
TGTGCCAGCAGTGGACCACTTCAGGGAGATACGCAGTATTTT | CASSGPLQGDTQYF | TRBV2 | 14 | - | TRBJ2-3 | -
TGTGCCAGCCTGGGGACATCAGACAATGAGCAGTTCTTC | CASLGTSDNEQFF | TRBV2 | 13 | - | TRBJ2-1 | -
TGTGCCAGCAGTAATACGTACGAGCAGTACTTC | CASSNTYEQYF | TRBV25-1 | 11 | few | TRBJ2-7 | -
TGTGCCAGCAGTTTAAGGCTGGACTCCTACGAGCAGTACTTC | CASSLRLDSYEQYF | TRBV12-3/TRBV12-4 | 14 | - | TRBJ2-7 | -
TGCAGTGCTAGAGTCCCCGGGACAGCTCTTAATTCACCCCTCCACTTT | CSARVPGTALNSPLHF | TRBV20-1 | 16 | once | TRBJ1-6 | TRBD1
TGTGCCACCAGTGATGGGGTCGAGCAGTACTTC | CATSDGVEQYF | TRBV24-1 | 11 | - | TRBJ2-7 | -
TGCAGTGCTAGGAGCGGGGGGGACACCGGGGAGCTGTTTTTT | CSARSGGDTGELFF | TRBV20-1 | 14 | - | TRBJ2-2 | TRBD2
TGCAGCGTTGAAGATTTACAGGGGGCGGTTGGCTACACCTTC | CSVEDLQGAVGYTF | TRBV29-1 | 14 | - | TRBJ1-2 | TRBD1
TGTGCCAGCAGTTATAGCACAGGGAGAGAGACCCAGTACTTC | CASSYSTGRETQYF | TRBV12-3/TRBV12-4 | 14 | once | TRBJ2-5 | -
TGTGCCAGCTCCAGACGCCAAGAGACCCAGTACTTC | CASSRRQETQYF | TRBV18 | 12 | - | TRBJ2-5 | -
TGTGCCACCCGGGCAGGGGGCGGTGGCTACACCTTC | CATRAGGGGYTF | TRBV28 | 12 | - | TRBJ1-2 | TRBD1
TGTGCCAGCAGTTTACCCTCCGGGACAGGGGCTGAAAAACTGTTTTTT | CASSLPSGTGAEKLFF | TRBV28 | 16 | - | TRBJ1-4 | TRBD1
TGCAGTGCTAGAGAGGCGGGGGCCCGCCTGAACACCGGGGAGCTGTTTTTT | CSAREAGARLNTGELFF | TRBV20-1 | 17 | - | TRBJ2-2 | -
TGCAGCTTCCTCCGGGACACCGGTCAAGAGACCCAGTACTTC | CSFLRDTGQETQYF | TRBV29-1 | 14 | - | TRBJ2-5 | -
TGTGCCAGCAGCCTGCAACCGAGCAATCAGCCCCAGCATTTT | CASSLQPSNQPQHF | TRBV4-2 | 14 | - | TRBJ1-5 | -
TGTGCCAGCAGCTGGACAGGGTTGCACACTGAAGCTTTCTTT | CASSWTGLHTEAFF | TRBV5-6 | 14 | - | TRBJ1-1 | TRBD1
TGTGCCAGCAGCGAGGGACTAGCGGGGGCCGTGGGGAATGAGCAGTTCTTC | CASSEGLAGAVGNEQFF | TRBV5-4 | 17 | - | TRBJ2-1 | TRBD2
TGCAGTGCTACCGGTCGGAACCAAGAGACCCAGTACTTC | CSATGRNQETQYF | TRBV20-1 | 13 | - | TRBJ2-5 | -
TGCAGTGCTAGAAGGACAGGGGAAGAGACCCAGTACTTC | CSARRTGEETQYF | TRBV20-1 | 13 | - | TRBJ2-5 | TRBD1
TGTGCCAGCGAGGGCCAGGGGATCACTGAAGCTTTCTTT | CASEGQGITEAFF | TRBV19 | 13 | - | TRBJ1-1 | -
TGTGCCAGCAGGTCACAGGGGAAAGCTTTCTTT | CASRSQGKAFF | TRBV28 | 11 | - | TRBJ1-1 | TRBD1
TGTGCCAGTAGTATGTTGCGACAGACTTCCTACAATGAGCAGTTCTTC | CASSMLRQTSYNEQFF | TRBV19 | 16 | - | TRBJ2-1 | -
TGCAGTGCCGGGGGGCCGGGACAGTCCAATCAGCCCCAGCATTTT | CSAGGPGQSNQPQHF | TRBV20-1 | 15 | - | TRBJ1-5 | TRBD1
TGTGCCAGCAGCCCAGGGGATGGCTATGGCTACACCTTC | CASSPGDGYGYTF | TRBV12-3/TRBV12-4 | 13 | - | TRBJ1-2 | -
TGCAGCGTTAGGGACCGAGGAGCTTTCTTT | CSVRDRGAFF | TRBV29-1 | 10 | - | TRBJ1-1 | -
TGTGCCAGCAGCTTAGGGGACTTATTCTACGAGCAGTACTTC | CASSLGDLFYEQYF | TRBV7-9 | 14 | - | TRBJ2-7 | -
TGCGCCAGCAGCTTCCGGATGGGGACAGATACGCAGTATTTT | CASSFRMGTDTQYF | TRBV5-1 | 14 | few | TRBJ2-3 | -
TGTGCCTGGAGTGTAACGGTGGTAAAAGATACGCAGTATTTT | CAWSVTVVKDTQYF | TRBV30 | 14 | - | TRBJ2-3 | -